Many counts were recorded for the clone carrying this TCR beta chain. V was clipped by 6 bases and J by 6 bases; unmatched bases: 6. The CDR3 sequence is 13 residues long. For TCRbeta, the library was prepared with unique molecular identifiers. TCRdb called the PCR reads again in MiXCR, with one record for every CDR3 protein. This table has 350,000 to 450,000 distinct CDR3 sequences, 20% appearing once. The data were taken from a study of T-cell reconstitution after alpha-beta-depleted transplantation in children. This clonotype was obtained from a human donor who donated a stem cell graft to a child with acute myeloid leukemia. J is TRBJ2-7 and V is TRBV12-3 or TRBV12-4, with 9 bases lining up with TRBD2. Source: PBMCs from the stem cell graft donor, taken from the stem cell graft. CDR3 DNA sequence: TGTGCCAGCAGGGTAGCGGGAGTGGTCGAGCAGTACTTC. It codes for CASRVAGVVEQYF.